These T cell receptor beta chains were read from a single sample in a study of blood T cells in healthy people across ages. In TCRdb, the 5' RACE reads were re-called with MiXCR into one record per CDR3 protein. The sample shows approximately 580,000 distinct CDR3 sequences, nearly 25% of them seen only once. The same specimen was also included in a second study, on T cells of mothers and their children.

The sequenced sample was blood. These receptor sequences come from a boy younger than 18 in good health. CDR3s include the opening cysteine and the closing phenylalanine or tryptophan. A D gene is named only where the DNA matches it firmly. Part of the rows lack a size; the others show once, few, many or a class for expanded clones.

size	D	J	V	CDR3	DNA
NA	NA	TRBJ2-1	TRBV4-1	CASSQDWQGDYNGQFF	TGCGCCAGCAGCCAAGATTGGCAGGGGGACTACAATGGGCAGTTCTTC
NA	TRBD2	TRBJ2-7	TRBV7-2	CASSRTSGDYEQYF	TGTGCCAGCAGCAGGACTAGCGGGGATTACGAGCAGTACTTC
few	NA	TRBJ1-1	TRBV5-1	CASSGGGGYYTEAFF	TGCGCCAGCAGCGGGGGAGGTGGATACTACACTGAAGCTTTCTTT
NA	TRBD1	TRBJ1-1	TRBV20-1	CSARAMDRGRVWDTEAFF	TGCAGTGCTAGAGCCATGGACAGGGGGCGAGTCTGGGACACTGAAGCTTTCTTT
NA	NA	TRBJ1-1	TRBV18	CASSPPLGAEAFF	TGTGCCAGCTCACCACCGTTGGGGGCCGAAGCTTTCTTT
few	TRBD1	TRBJ2-5	TRBV4-1	CASSPGQLPGRETQYF	TGCGCCAGCAGCCCGGGACAGTTGCCCGGGCGAGAGACCCAGTACTTC
NA	TRBD1	TRBJ2-3	TRBV19	CASTPVGTGSTDTQYF	TGTGCCAGTACCCCGGTCGGGACAGGGAGCACAGATACGCAGTATTTT
many	NA	TRBJ1-1	TRBV24-1	CATSDFTGAEAFF	TGTGCCACCAGTGATTTTACAGGCGCTGAAGCTTTCTTT
NA	NA	TRBJ1-4	TRBV28	CASSSDPLGATNEKLFF	TGTGCCAGCAGCTCCGACCCTCTTGGAGCAACTAATGAAAAACTGTTTTTT
few	NA	TRBJ2-5	TRBV20-1	CSARAPNGGLETQYF	TGCAGTGCTAGAGCCCCGAATGGGGGCCTGGAGACCCAGTACTTC
NA	TRBD2	TRBJ2-5	TRBV12-3/TRBV12-4	CASSFKREPPLPYF	TGTGCCAGCAGTTTTAAGCGGGAGCCCCCCCTCCCGTACTTC
few	NA	TRBJ1-4	TRBV7-8	CASSLAGGLSTGKLFF	TGTGCCAGCAGTCTAGCTGGGGGTTTAAGTACTGGAAAACTGTTTTTT
NA	NA	TRBJ2-5	TRBV2	CASSGKEETQYF	TGTGCCAGCAGCGGAAAAGAAGAGACCCAGTACTTC
NA	TRBD1	TRBJ2-5	TRBV9	CASSGGTDQETQYF	TGTGCCAGCAGCGGTGGGACAGACCAAGAGACCCAGTACTTC
few	NA	TRBJ2-7	TRBV7-2	CASSLNTGPYEQYF	TGTGCCAGCAGCTTAAACACAGGCCCCTACGAGCAGTACTTC
NA	NA	TRBJ1-2	TRBV6-1	CASRRQDRPAPYGYTF	TGTGCCAGCAGGAGACAGGACAGACCGGCCCCTTATGGCTACACCTTC
NA	NA	TRBJ1-4	TRBV28	CASSFQDGLTNEKLFF	TGTGCCAGCAGTTTCCAGGACGGACTAACTAATGAAAAACTGTTTTTT
few	NA	TRBJ2-7	TRBV7-2	CASSGEWGGYEQYF	TGTGCCAGCAGCGGAGAATGGGGAGGATACGAGCAGTACTTC
NA	NA	TRBJ2-7	TRBV6-2/TRBV6-3	CASSYSMVLPYEQYF	TGTGCCAGCAGTTACTCGATGGTTCTCCCCTACGAGCAGTACTTC
few	TRBD2	TRBJ2-3	TRBV7-9	CASSSSGGILSTDTQYF	TGTGCCAGCAGCTCGTCGGGGGGAATCCTTAGTACAGATACGCAGTATTTT
few	NA	TRBJ2-3	TRBV4-2	CASSQSSSLHPSDTQYF	TGTGCCAGCAGCCAATCCTCTAGCTTGCACCCCTCCGATACGCAGTATTTT
few	NA	TRBJ2-7	TRBV14	CASSHAGYTGYYEQYF	TGTGCCAGCAGCCACGCCGGATACACGGGCTACTACGAGCAGTACTTC
NA	NA	TRBJ2-4	TRBV4-1	CASSQPTISLAKNIQYF	TGCGCCAGCAGCCAACCCACTATCTCACTAGCCAAAAACATTCAGTACTTC
NA	NA	TRBJ1-1	TRBV7-2	CASSFHSWRTGEAFF	TGTGCCAGCAGCTTCCATTCATGGAGAACGGGCGAAGCTTTCTTT
NA	NA	TRBJ1-1	TRBV29-1	CSSAADTNTEAFF	TGCAGCTCCGCGGCGGATACGAACACTGAAGCTTTCTTT
few	TRBD2	TRBJ2-7	TRBV5-1	CASSPLAGEGEQYF	TGCGCCAGCAGCCCACTAGCGGGAGAGGGCGAGCAGTACTTC
few	NA	TRBJ2-1	TRBV14	CASSQSQILNNEQFF	TGTGCCAGCAGCCAATCACAGATTTTGAACAATGAGCAGTTCTTC
few	NA	TRBJ1-2	TRBV6-5	CASSYAGVGYTF	TGTGCCAGCAGTTACGCGGGGGTCGGCTACACCTTC
NA	TRBD1	TRBJ2-4	TRBV20-1	CSARVQRGTGERAQYF	TGCAGTGCTAGAGTCCAACGCGGGACAGGGGAACGGGCTCAGTACTTC